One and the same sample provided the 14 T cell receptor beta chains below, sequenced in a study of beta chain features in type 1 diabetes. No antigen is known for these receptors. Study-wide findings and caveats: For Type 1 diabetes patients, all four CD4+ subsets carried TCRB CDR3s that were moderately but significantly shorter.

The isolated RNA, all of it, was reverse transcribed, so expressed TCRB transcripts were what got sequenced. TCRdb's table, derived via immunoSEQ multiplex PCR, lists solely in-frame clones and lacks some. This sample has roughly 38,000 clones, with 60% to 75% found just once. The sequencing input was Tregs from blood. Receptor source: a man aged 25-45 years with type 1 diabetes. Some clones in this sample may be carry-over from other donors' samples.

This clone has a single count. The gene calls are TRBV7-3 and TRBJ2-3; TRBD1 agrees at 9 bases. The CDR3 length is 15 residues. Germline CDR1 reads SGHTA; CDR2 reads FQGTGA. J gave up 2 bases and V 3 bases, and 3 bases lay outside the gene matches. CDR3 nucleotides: TGTGCCAGCAGCTTGGGGACAGGGCCCACAGATACGCAGTATTTT. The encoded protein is CASSLGTGPTDTQYF. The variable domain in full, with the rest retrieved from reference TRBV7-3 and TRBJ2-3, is GAGVSQTPSNKVTEKGKYVELRCDPISGHTALYWYRQSLGQGPEFLIYFQGTGAADDSGLPNDRFFAVRPEGSVSTLKIQRTERGDSAVYLCASSLGTGPTDTQYFGPGTRLTVL.

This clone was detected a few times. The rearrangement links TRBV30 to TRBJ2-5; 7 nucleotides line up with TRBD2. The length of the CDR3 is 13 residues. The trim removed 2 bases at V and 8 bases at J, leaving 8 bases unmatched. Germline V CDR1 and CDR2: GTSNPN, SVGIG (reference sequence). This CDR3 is CAWSFGGGPTQYF. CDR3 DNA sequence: TGTGCCTGGAGTTTTGGGGGGGGACCAACCCAGTACTTC.

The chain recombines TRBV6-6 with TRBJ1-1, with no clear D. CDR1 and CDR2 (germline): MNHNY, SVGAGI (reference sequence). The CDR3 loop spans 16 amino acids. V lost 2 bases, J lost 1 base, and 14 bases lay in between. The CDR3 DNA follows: TGTGCCAGCAGTTACCTCCCTCTGGGCCGGAACACTGAAGCTTTCTTT. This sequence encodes CASSYLPLGRNTEAFF.

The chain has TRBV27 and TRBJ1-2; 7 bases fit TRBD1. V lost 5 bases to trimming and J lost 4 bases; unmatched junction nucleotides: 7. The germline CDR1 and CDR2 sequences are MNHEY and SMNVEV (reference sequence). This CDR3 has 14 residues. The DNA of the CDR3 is TGTGCCAGCAGTCGTGGGGCAGGGGGCTATGGCTACACCTTC. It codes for CASSRGAGGYGYTF.

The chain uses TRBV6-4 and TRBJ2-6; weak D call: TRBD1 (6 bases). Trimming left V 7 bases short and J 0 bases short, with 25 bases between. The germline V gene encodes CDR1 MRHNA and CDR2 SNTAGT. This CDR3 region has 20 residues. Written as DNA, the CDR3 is TGTGCCAGCATTTATTCCACCGGGGACACTGAGAGCTCTGGGGCCAACGTCCTGACTTTC. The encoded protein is CASIYSTGDTESSGANVLTF.

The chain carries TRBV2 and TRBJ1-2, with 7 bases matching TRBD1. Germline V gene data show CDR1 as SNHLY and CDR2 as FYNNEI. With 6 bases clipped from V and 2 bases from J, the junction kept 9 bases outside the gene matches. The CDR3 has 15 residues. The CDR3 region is CASRLNRGENYGYTF. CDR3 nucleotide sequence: TGTGCCAGCAGACTCAACAGGGGCGAGAACTATGGCTACACCTTC.

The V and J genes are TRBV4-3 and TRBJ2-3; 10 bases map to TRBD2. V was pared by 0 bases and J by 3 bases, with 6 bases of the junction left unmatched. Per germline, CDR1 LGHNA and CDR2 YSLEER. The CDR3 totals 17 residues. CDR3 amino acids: CASSQEVYSGGTDTQYF. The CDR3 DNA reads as TGCGCCAGCAGCCAAGAAGTATATAGCGGGGGGACAGATACGCAGTATTTT.

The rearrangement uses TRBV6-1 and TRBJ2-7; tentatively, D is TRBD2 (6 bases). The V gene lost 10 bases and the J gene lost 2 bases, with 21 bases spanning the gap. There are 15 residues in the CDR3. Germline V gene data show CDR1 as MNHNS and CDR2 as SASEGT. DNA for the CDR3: TGTGCCACCCGGGCAGGTTACTCGGGGGCCTACGAGCAGTACTTC. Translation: CATRAGYSGAYEQYF.

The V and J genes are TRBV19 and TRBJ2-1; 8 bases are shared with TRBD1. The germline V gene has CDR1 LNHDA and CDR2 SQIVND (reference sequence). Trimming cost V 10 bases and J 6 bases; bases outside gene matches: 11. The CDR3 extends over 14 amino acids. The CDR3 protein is CATLRGQDSNEQFF. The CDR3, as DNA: TGTGCCACCCTCAGGGGACAGGATTCCAATGAGCAGTTCTTC.

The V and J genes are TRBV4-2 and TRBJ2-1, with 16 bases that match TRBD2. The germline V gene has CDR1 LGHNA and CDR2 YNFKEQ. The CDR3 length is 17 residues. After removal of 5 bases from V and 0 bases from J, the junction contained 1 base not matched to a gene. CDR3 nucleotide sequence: TGTGCCAGCAGCGGGACTAGCGGGGGGGGCTCCTACAATGAGCAGTTCTTC. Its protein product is CASSGTSGGGSYNEQFF.

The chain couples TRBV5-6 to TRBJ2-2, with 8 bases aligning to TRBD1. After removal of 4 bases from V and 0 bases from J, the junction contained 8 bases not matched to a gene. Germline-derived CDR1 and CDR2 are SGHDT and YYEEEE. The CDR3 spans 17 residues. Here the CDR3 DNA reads TGTGCCAGCAGCGCCCGGACAGGGACCACGAACACCGGGGAGCTGTTTTTT. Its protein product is CASSARTGTTNTGELFF.

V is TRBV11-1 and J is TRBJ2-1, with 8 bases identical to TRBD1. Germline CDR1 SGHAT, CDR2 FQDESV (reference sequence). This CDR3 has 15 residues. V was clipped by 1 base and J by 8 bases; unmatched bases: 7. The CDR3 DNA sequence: TGTGCCAGCAGCTTAGGGACAGGGTTTTTTGATGAGCAGTTCTTC. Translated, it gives CASSLGTGFFDEQFF.

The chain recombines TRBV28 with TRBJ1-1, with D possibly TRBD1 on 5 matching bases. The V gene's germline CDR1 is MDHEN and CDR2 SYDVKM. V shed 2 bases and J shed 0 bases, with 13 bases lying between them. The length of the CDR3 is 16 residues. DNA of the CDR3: TGTGCCAGCAGTTTAGGGGGGGGGATGATGAACACTGAAGCTTTCTTT. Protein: CASSLGGGMMNTEAFF.

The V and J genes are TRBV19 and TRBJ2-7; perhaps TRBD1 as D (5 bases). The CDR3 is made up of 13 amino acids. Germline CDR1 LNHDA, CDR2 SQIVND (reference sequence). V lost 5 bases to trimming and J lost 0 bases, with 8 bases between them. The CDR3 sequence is CASSFGHSYEQYF. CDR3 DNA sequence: TGTGCCAGTAGTTTCGGACACTCCTACGAGCAGTACTTC.